Each of the 11 T cell receptor beta chains below was sequenced from the same sample in a study of blood T cells in healthy people across ages. Then a second PCR, running roughly 7 to 11 cycles, was carried out with a sample-barcoded 5' primer and a J-beta primer mix. One entry per CDR3 protein, called by TCRdb with MiXCR from the 5' RACE reads. The data show some 1.4 million distinct CDR3 sequences, approximately 38% seen once. Sample: blood. These receptors originate from a woman between 18 and 30 years old in good health.

The gene calls are TRBV29-1 and TRBJ2-5; a weak D match, TRBD2 (6 bases). V lost 1 base to trimming and J lost 3 bases, with 24 bases between them. Per germline, CDR1 SQVTM and CDR2 ANQGSEA. The CDR3 is 18 amino acids. The CDR3 is CSVEGGVVGRKDKETQYF. The CDR3 DNA reads as TGCAGCGTTGAAGGCGGGGTGGTAGGGCGGAAAGACAAAGAGACCCAGTACTTC.

The chain carries TRBV5-1 and TRBJ1-2, with a possible D match to TRBD1 (5 bases). Germline assignment: CDR1 SGHRS and CDR2 YFSETQ. This CDR3 contains 14 residues. V shed 0 bases and J shed 3 bases, with 9 bases lying between them. CDR3 bases: TGCGCCAGCAGCTTGGATCAGGGATACTATGGCTACACCTTC. Protein product: CASSLDQGYYGYTF.

The chain uses TRBV18 and TRBJ1-2; D gene unclear. The CDR3 covers 14 residues. V lost 2 bases and J 0 bases, leaving 7 bases between the germline ends. CDR1 is KGHSH, CDR2 LQKENI, per germline. CDR3 loop: CASSPDGTNYGYTF. The CDR3 bases are TGTGCCAGCTCACCAGACGGGACTAACTATGGCTACACCTTC.

This clonotype was observed a few times. V is TRBV20-1 and J is TRBJ2-1, with D maybe TRBD2 (7 bases). The germline gives CDR1 DFQATT, CDR2 SNEGSKA (reference sequence). V lost 4 bases, J lost 0 bases, and 10 bases lay in between. There are 14 residues in the CDR3. The CDR3 DNA reads TGCAGTGCTAAGCGGGACACCTCCTACAATGAGCAGTTCTTC. Translating it yields CSAKRDTSYNEQFF.

This clonotype was seen once. The V call is TRBV6-5, the J call TRBJ2-5; 9 bases fit TRBD1. Looked up from germline, CDR1 is MNHEY and CDR2 is SVGAGI. This CDR3 is built from 16 residues. Trimming took 5 bases from V and 5 from J; bases not matched to a gene: 12. The CDR3 region is CASSLGFTGGGETQYF. In DNA, the CDR3 is TGTGCCAGCAGTCTCGGATTCACAGGGGGCGGGGAGACCCAGTACTTC.

The J gene is TRBJ2-7, the V gene TRBV6-1; D remains ambiguous. Trimming took 4 bases from V and 3 from J, leaving 13 bases between them. The CDR3 contains 14 residues. Germline CDR1 is MNHNS and CDR2 is SASEGT. DNA for the CDR3: TGTGCCAGCAGTGGAGTCGGAGAGAGCTACGAGCAGTACTTC. Amino acids: CASSGVGESYEQYF.

This clonotype was recorded once. The V and J genes are TRBV5-1 and TRBJ1-2; 7 nucleotides agree with TRBD1. The CDR3 extends over 15 amino acids. The trim removed 4 bases at V and 3 bases at J, leaving 9 bases unmatched. CDR1 is SGHRS and CDR2 is YFSETQ in the germline V gene. In DNA, the CDR3 is TGCGCCAGCAGCATAGACAGGGCTGGAGACTATGGCTACACCTTC. Protein sequence: CASSIDRAGDYGYTF. The entire variable domain, with the rest obtained from reference TRBV5-1 and TRBJ1-2, is as follows: KAGVTQTPRYLIKTRGQQVTLSCSPISGHRSVSWYQQTPGQGLQFLFEYFSETQRNKGNFPGRFSGRQFSNSRSEMNVSTLELGDSALYLCASSIDRAGDYGYTFGSGTRLTVV.

The rearrangement joins TRBV5-1 to TRBJ2-3; 7 nucleotides match TRBD2. The CDR3 consists of 16 residues. The trim removed 0 bases at V and 5 bases at J, leaving 9 bases unmatched. CDR1 and CDR2 from the germline V gene are SGHRS and YFSETQ. CDR3 sequence: CASSLEPGGRGDTQYF. CDR3 DNA: TGCGCCAGCAGCTTGGAGCCGGGAGGTAGGGGAGATACGCAGTATTTT.

The chain joins TRBV7-9 to TRBJ2-3; tentative D call: TRBD2 (6 bases). V was shortened by 4 bases and J by 2 bases, with 16 bases between the two germline ends. The CDR3 has 16 residues. CDR1 and CDR2 from the germline V gene are SEHNR and FQNEAQ (reference sequence). CDR3 sequence (DNA): TGTGCCAGCAGCTCGGGACTCCCCCTTTCCACAGATACGCAGTATTTT. Protein sequence: CASSSGLPLSTDTQYF. The entire variable domain, with the rest obtained from reference TRBV7-9 and TRBJ2-3, is as follows: DTGVSQNPRHKITKRGQNVTFRCDPISEHNRLYWYRQTLGQGPEFLTYFQNEAQLEKSRLLSDRFSAERPKGSFSTLEIQRTEQGDSAMYLCASSSGLPLSTDTQYFGPGTRLTVL.

This chain links TRBV16 with TRBJ2-3, with D tentatively TRBD2 (6 bases). Deletions cut 2 bases from V and 0 bases from J, with 9 bases between. The CDR3 totals 15 residues. Germline CDR1 is KGHSY and CDR2 is FQNENV. Written as DNA, the CDR3 is TGTGCCAGCAGCCAAATGAGCGGGAGCACAGATACGCAGTATTTT. It codes for CASSQMSGSTDTQYF.

On this clonotype itself: A read error may produce the germline difference seen at one junction end. The genes are TRBV6-6 and TRBJ2-3; D perhaps matches TRBD2 (6 bases). The CDR3 runs 17 residues. Looked up from germline, CDR1 is MNHNY and CDR2 is SVGAGI (reference sequence). CDR3 DNA: TGTGCCGGCAGTTACTCCCCGGAGGGCCTAGTCGCAGATACGCAGTATTTT. Translated: CAGSYSPEGLVADTQYF.